One sample yielded the 12 T cell receptor beta chains listed below, sequenced in a study of blood T cell repertoires in COVID-19. The method was immunoSEQ multiplex PCR; TCRdb's version includes in-frame clones alone and lacks a portion of them. The data contain around 260,000 clones, approximately 89% of them singletons. Sequencing was performed on peripheral blood. These receptors all stem from a woman aged 30 to 39 with COVID-19, enrolled during active disease.

V gene TRBV12-3 or TRBV12-4 combines with J gene TRBJ2-5; D is perhaps TRBD2 (5 bases). V was cut by 7 bases and J by 5 bases, with 14 bases left in between. The CDR3 extends over 13 amino acids. Written as DNA, the CDR3 is TGTGCCAGCACATCGGGTAGCGTGGAGACCCAGTACTTC. It translates to CASTSGSVETQYF.

The chain links TRBV5-6 to TRBJ2-3, with 9 bases aligning to TRBD1. The germline V gene encodes CDR1 SGHDT and CDR2 YYEEEE. Trimming took 3 bases from V and 2 from J; bases not matched to a gene: 7. The CDR3 sequence is 16 residues long. The CDR3 sequence is CASSWGQGPYTDTQYF. The CDR3 DNA reads as TGTGCCAGCAGCTGGGGACAGGGCCCCTACACAGATACGCAGTATTTT.

V gene TRBV11-2 combines with J gene TRBJ1-2; D perhaps matches TRBD1 (6 bases). The V gene's germline CDR1 is SGHAT and CDR2 FQNNGV. V was trimmed by 5 bases and J by 7 bases, leaving 14 bases between them. This CDR3 comprises 13 residues. The CDR3 DNA follows: TGTGCCAGCAGCGTCGGGACAATCGGTGGCTACACCTTC. Encoded protein: CASSVGTIGGYTF.

The chain carries TRBV9 and TRBJ2-7, with 13 bases aligning to TRBD2. CDR1 and CDR2 from the germline V gene are SGDLS and YYNGEE. This CDR3 spans 16 amino acids. Unmatched junction bases numbered 3, after V lost 0 bases and J lost 3 bases. As DNA, the CDR3 is TGTGCCAGCAGCGTAGGAAGGACTAGCGGGAGCTACGAGCAGTACTTC. It encodes CASSVGRTSGSYEQYF.

This sequence joins TRBV5-5 and TRBJ1-1, with a weak D call TRBD1 (5 bases). Trimming took off 0 bases at V and 1 base at J, with 13 bases between the two ends. CDR1 is SGHKS, CDR2 YYEKEE, per germline (reference sequence). This CDR3 comprises 16 residues. The CDR3 DNA reads TGTGCCAGCAGCTTGGAGGGTCGGGGGTGGAACACTGAAGCTTTCTTT. Its translation is CASSLEGRGWNTEAFF.

V and J are TRBV4-1 and TRBJ2-7, with no clear D. V was cut by 3 bases and J by 3 bases, with 12 bases left in between. The CDR3 is made up of 14 amino acids. Germline V gene sequence: CDR1 MGHRA, CDR2 YSYEKL. CDR3 nucleotides: TGCGCCAGCAGCCAGAGACATCCTATCTACGAGCAGTACTTC. Protein product: CASSQRHPIYEQYF.

CDR3 residues: CASSDRQGSNYGYTF. CDR3 nucleotides: TGTGCCAGCAGTGATCGACAGGGCAGTAACTATGGCTACACCTTC. The chain recombines TRBV2 with TRBJ1-2; 7 bases map to TRBD1. The CDR3 loop spans 15 amino acids. The J segment lost 1 base and the V segment lost 3 bases, leaving 5 bases of the junction unmatched. CDR1 and CDR2 (germline): SNHLY, FYNNEI.

The V and J genes are TRBV5-1 and TRBJ2-7; TRBD2 is a possible D gene (5 bases). V lost 4 bases and J lost 5, with 19 bases in between. This CDR3 is built from 15 residues. The germline V gene has CDR1 SGHRS and CDR2 YFSETQ. The DNA of the CDR3 is TGCGCCAGCAGCACGGACGGGGATCCGCGGGACGAGCAGTACTTC. It is translated as CASSTDGDPRDEQYF.

The chain employs TRBV12-5 and TRBJ2-1; the match to TRBD2 covers 8 bases. Germline CDR1 is LGHNT and CDR2 is FRNRAP. V shed 0 bases and J 9 bases; nucleotides not matched to a gene: 16. This CDR3 contains 18 residues. This chain's CDR3 is CASGLVQASGWANGEQFF. CDR3 nucleotide sequence: TGTGCTAGTGGTTTGGTACAGGCTAGCGGGTGGGCCAATGGTGAGCAGTTCTTC.

The chain combines TRBV19 with TRBJ2-7; D is possibly TRBD1 (5 bases). V lost 6 bases, J lost 0 bases, and 12 bases lay in between. Germline assignment: CDR1 LNHDA and CDR2 SQIVND (reference sequence). The CDR3 runs to 14 residues. The CDR3 sequence is CASSDSLSSYEQYF. CDR3 bases: TGTGCCAGTAGCGACAGCCTTAGCTCCTACGAGCAGTACTTC.

The chain is built from TRBV19 and TRBJ2-5; 12 nucleotides align to TRBD2. The germline V gene encodes CDR1 LNHDA and CDR2 SQIVND (reference sequence). Trimming at V came to 9 bases and at J to 5 bases, leaving 13 bases not matched to a gene. The CDR3 contains 16 residues. The CDR3 DNA reads as TGTGCCAGCTCCTCCCTTTGGACTAGCGGGACGGAGACCCAGTACTTC. It codes for CASSSLWTSGTETQYF. The full variable domain, its missing parts supplied by reference TRBV19 and TRBJ2-5, is DGGITQSPKYLFRKEGQNVTLSCEQNLNHDAMYWYRQDPGQGLRLIYYSQIVNDFQKGDIAEGYSVSREKKESFPLTVTSAQKNPTAFYLCASSSLWTSGTETQYFGPGTRLLVL.

This clone was detected ten times or more. V is TRBV12-3 or TRBV12-4 and J is TRBJ2-7; D is perhaps TRBD1 (6 bases). V was clipped by 5 bases and J by 5 bases, with 13 bases between them. The CDR3 covers 13 residues. CDR3 DNA sequence: TGTGCCAGCAGTCCCACAGGGCCCCACGAGCAGTACTTC. This sequence encodes CASSPTGPHEQYF.